These 12 T cell receptor beta chains were all obtained from the same sample, sequenced in a study of OX40 agonist ivuxolimab in advanced cancers. The data were produced by immunoSEQ multiplex PCR, yet TCRdb's version contains in-frame clones alone and is incomplete. The data show approximately 39,000 clones, 80% to 90% seen once. The starting material was CD4+ or CD8+ T cells sorted from blood, obtained in a trial of the OX40 agonist ivuxolimab. Receptor source: an adult with an advanced solid tumor such as melanoma, head and neck, liver or kidney cancer.

V usage is TRBV11-2 and J usage is TRBJ1-1; no definite D call. The CDR3 runs 20 residues. CDR1 is SGHAT, CDR2 FQNNGV, per germline. The germline V and J ends were trimmed by 0 bases and 0 bases, with 23 bases remaining between them. DNA for the CDR3: TGTGCCAGCAGCTTAGAGGAGGTGTTCACTACACCAGAATTGAACACTGAAGCTTTCTTT. It encodes CASSLEEVFTTPELNTEAFF.

The genes are TRBV27 and TRBJ2-3; D not resolved. V was pared by 3 bases and J by 4 bases, with 11 bases between. This CDR3 comprises 14 residues. Germline V gives CDR1 MNHEY, CDR2 SMNVEV (reference sequence). For the CDR3, the DNA is TGTGCCAGCAGTTTTGCGCTACAAGCAGATACGCAGTATTTT. As protein: CASSFALQADTQYF.

This clone has only one observation. V usage is TRBV27 and J usage is TRBJ1-2; perhaps TRBD1 as D (5 bases). V was shortened by 4 bases and J by 4 bases, with 13 bases between the two germline ends. The germline V gene has CDR1 MNHEY and CDR2 SMNVEV (reference sequence). This CDR3 has 14 amino acids. CDR3 region: CASSSYRTTYGYTF. CDR3 coding DNA: TGTGCCAGCAGTTCCTACAGGACCACCTATGGCTACACCTTC.

This clone was detected only once. For the CDR3, the DNA is TGCGCCAGCAGCCAAGTCTCGATCGAGACTAGCGGGGGCCTTTACACCGAGCAGTACTTC. It yields the protein CASSQVSIETSGGLYTEQYF. This sequence joins TRBV4-1 and TRBJ2-7, with TRBD2 matching 12 bases. Looked up from germline, CDR1 is MGHRA and CDR2 is YSYEKL. V lost 1 base and J lost 6; bases outside the gene matches: 19. The CDR3 spans 20 residues.

The chain has TRBV5-4 and TRBJ2-2, with unresolved D. The ends were cut back, 10 bases at V and 6 bases at J, with 19 bases in the middle. Looked up from germline, CDR1 is SGHNT and CDR2 is YYREEE (reference sequence). The CDR3 spans 14 residues. CDR3 bases: TGTGCCGGGATCCCCGGTGGGCAATCCGGGGAGCTGTTTTTT. It encodes CAGIPGGQSGELFF.

This clone was detected a few times. This sequence joins TRBV29-1 and TRBJ2-1; D unclear. Trimming removed 0 bases at V and 15 bases at J, with 18 bases between. Germline V gives CDR1 SQVTM, CDR2 ANQGSEA. This CDR3 is 13 amino acids long. For the CDR3, the DNA is TGCAGCGTTGAAGATCTTTCGGAAATTGCCCCGTTCTTC. Translation: CSVEDLSEIAPFF.

The rearrangement joins TRBV28 to TRBJ2-3; D is perhaps TRBD1 or TRBD2 (5 bases each). The CDR3 consists of 16 residues. Trimming left V 2 bases short and J 0 bases short, with 12 bases between. Germline V lookup: CDR1 MDHEN, CDR2 SYDVKM. The DNA for the CDR3 is TGTGCCAGCAGTTTAGAATGGGGGTCGAGCACAGATACGCAGTATTTT. Translation gives CASSLEWGSSTDTQYF.

About this clone: The junction and the germline gene differ at one end; a read error may be behind it. This rearrangement joins TRBV2 to TRBJ2-5; no clear D gene. Germline CDR1 SNHLY, CDR2 FYNNEI. The CDR3 runs to 12 residues. CDR3 DNA sequence: TGTGCCAGCAGGGAAGAGCAAGAGACCCAGTACTTC. Protein product: CASREEQETQYF.

The chain has TRBV27 and TRBJ1-6, with D possibly matching TRBD1 (6 bases). Trimming took off 2 bases at V and 7 bases at J, with 12 bases between the two ends. The CDR3 is made up of 15 amino acids. CDR1 and CDR2 (germline): MNHEY, SMNVEV (reference sequence). In DNA, the CDR3 is TGTGCCAGCAGTTTACTTGACAGGCCCAATTCACCCCTCCACTTT. The encoded protein is CASSLLDRPNSPLHF.

In the case of this clone: The same CDR3 also results from other DNA sequences found in this sample. The chain is built from TRBV4-3 and TRBJ2-7; D may be TRBD1 (6 bases). V lost 0 bases, J lost 2 bases, and 8 bases lay in between. Germline V gives CDR1 LGHNA, CDR2 YSLEER. CDR3 length: 14 amino acids. In nucleotides, the CDR3 is TGCGCCAGCAGCCAAGAAAGGGGGACCTACGAGCAGTACTTC. It translates to CASSQERGTYEQYF.

Turning to this clone: Within the sample, other DNA sequences also encode this same CDR3. The rearrangement uses TRBV15 and TRBJ2-2; the D gene could be TRBD1 or TRBD2 (5 bases each). This CDR3 comprises 17 residues. The germline V and J ends were trimmed by 0 bases and 5 bases, with 16 bases remaining between them. From germline, CDR1 is LNHNV and CDR2 YYDKDF (reference sequence). CDR3 in DNA: TGTGCCACCAGCAGAGATAGGGGACCTGTGGGGACCGGGGAGCTGTTTTTT. This encodes CATSRDRGPVGTGELFF. Supplemented by reference TRBV15 and TRBJ2-2, the full variable domain reads DAMVIQNPRYQVTQFGKPVTLSCSQTLNHNVMYWYQQKSSQAPKLLFHYYDKDFNNEADTPDNFQSRRPNTSFCFLDIRSPGLGDTAMYLCATSRDRGPVGTGELFFGEGSRLTVL.

This clone came up once. This chain uses TRBV28 with TRBJ2-5, with 7 bases lining up with TRBD2. The germline gives CDR1 MDHEN, CDR2 SYDVKM. The CDR3 runs to 15 residues. Trimming took 6 bases from V and 2 from J; bases not matched to a gene: 9. CDR3 coding DNA: TGTGCCAGCAGGTCTACTAGCGACCTTCAAGAGACCCAGTACTTC. Residues: CASRSTSDLQETQYF.